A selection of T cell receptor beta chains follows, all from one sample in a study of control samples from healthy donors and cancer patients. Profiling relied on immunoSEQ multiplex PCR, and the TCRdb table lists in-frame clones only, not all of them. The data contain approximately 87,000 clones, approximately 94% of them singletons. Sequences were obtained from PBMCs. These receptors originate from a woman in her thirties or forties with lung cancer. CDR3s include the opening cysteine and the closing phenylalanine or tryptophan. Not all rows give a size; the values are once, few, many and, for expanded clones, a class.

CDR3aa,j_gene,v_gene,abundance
CASSLSGGQRDTQYF,TRBJ2-3,TRBV7-9,-
CASSVQPSSYEQYF,TRBJ2-7,TRBV7-2,-
CASSPYPEDFNYGYTF,TRBJ1-2,TRBV9,-
CASGLVNPGEGDTQYF,TRBJ2-3,TRBV12-5,-
CASSQQRPGTRIYEQYF,TRBJ2-7,TRBV6-6,-
CASSPSAGDSNNSPLHF,TRBJ1-6,TRBV5-1,-
CASSPAGTFIGNEQFF,TRBJ2-1,TRBV7-9,once
CAISEPTEGAYGYTF,TRBJ1-2,TRBV10-3,-
CATSRDLGHNNEQFF,TRBJ2-1,TRBV15,once
CASSQVNEKLFF,TRBJ1-4,TRBV4-1,-
CASSLVLGWAGGGETQYF,TRBJ2-5,TRBV7-9,-
CATSDLTNTEAFF,TRBJ1-1,TRBV24-1,-
CASSRRGQGGNEQFF,TRBJ2-1,TRBV9,-
CASSLLENTEAFF,TRBJ1-1,TRBV6-5,-
CASSIDQKGPGPQHF,TRBJ1-5,TRBV19,-
CASSYRTGGNQPQHF,TRBJ1-5,TRBV11-2,-
CASSPRIRTEAFF,TRBJ1-1,TRBV19,-
CASSPYSNQPQHF,TRBJ1-5,TRBV19,-
CASSLGRGGYGYTF,TRBJ1-2,TRBV7-2,once
CASSLGGQGLLYEQYF,TRBJ2-7,TRBV7-6,-
CASSLENLLYTDTQYF,TRBJ2-3,TRBV5-6,-
CASSQGSTGANEAFF,TRBJ1-1,TRBV4-1,-
CAWSVTLTGELFF,TRBJ2-2,TRBV30,-
CASSPTLNEEQYF,TRBJ2-7,TRBV18,-
CASSPRQLDRKFQETQYF,TRBJ2-5,TRBV18,-
CASRSGTPNQPQHF,TRBJ1-5,TRBV19,few
CASSLVRTPYTGELFF,TRBJ2-2,TRBV7-2,-
CATETSGGSDTQYF,TRBJ2-3,TRBV19,once
CASSLEVPGRGYGYTF,TRBJ1-2,TRBV7-9,-
CASSPGTGVGAFF,TRBJ1-1,TRBV4-1,-
CASSPPGHKNTEAFF,TRBJ1-1,TRBV18,-
CASSPAGTYGYTF,TRBJ1-2,TRBV19,-
CASSASRQRGYGYTF,TRBJ1-2,TRBV10-2,-
CASSAGTDYEQYF,TRBJ2-7,TRBV9,-
CASSHDYLEAGRIF,TRBJ2-1,TRBV3-1/TRBV3-2,-
CASSPGFENTIYF,TRBJ1-3,TRBV12-3/TRBV12-4,-
CASSPEEGFSHEQFF,TRBJ2-1,TRBV7-8,once
CASSYSWTDSGNTIYF,TRBJ1-3,TRBV6-5,once
CASSQGGTATNYGYTF,TRBJ1-2,TRBV4-1,once
CASSQSAGGREKLFF,TRBJ1-4,TRBV16,-
CASSLGTGGYTF,TRBJ1-2,TRBV7-2,-
CASSKSDSYEQYF,TRBJ2-7,TRBV7-6,-
CASSQDLGTLNTEAFF,TRBJ1-1,TRBV3-1/TRBV3-2,-
CSARRVDTQYF,TRBJ2-3,TRBV20-1,-
CASSLDPPTQYF,TRBJ2-5,TRBV11-3,-
CASSLAASDYEQYF,TRBJ2-7,TRBV7-2,-
CASSQDLFGTGGEKLFF,TRBJ1-4,TRBV4-2,-
CASSLRRGQETQYF,TRBJ2-5,TRBV18,-
CASSLTPTSETQYF,TRBJ2-5,TRBV7-9,-